This paragraph reports one T cell receptor beta chain. The antigen is not known. CDR1 is MNHNS and CDR2 is SASEGT in the germline V gene. The CDR3 consists of 14 residues. Trimming took 6 bases from V and 9 from J, leaving 18 bases between them. The sample originates from a study of T cell repertoires in cytomegalovirus infection. At the level of the study: Recently described HLA-C-restricted plus well-studied HLA-B-restricted CMV epitopes were used. Indications came from public TCR beta signatures; they pointed to CMV infection and to a matching HLA type. The study's findings and limits: Cumulative public TCR beta family frequency identified carriers of CMV plus the relevant HLA. The response measured ex vivo was dominated by TCR beta clonotypes (HLA-C-restricted and CMV-specific).

A single record per CDR3 protein comes from TCRdb applying MiXCR to the reads. The table shows 450,000 to 600,000 distinct CDR3 sequences, with roughly 43% occurring only once. The receptor's source is a human donor in good health (CMV status not recorded). Some clones in this sample may be carry-over from other donors' samples. The rearrangement uses TRBV6-1 and TRBJ2-1; possible D gene TRBD2, 6 bases. The sequencing here drew on cultured PBMCs, taken from culture after CMV antigen stimulation. The CDR3 DNA sequence: TGTGCCAGCAGCCCCCGGGGGAACTTCGTTGAGCAGTTCTTC. Translation: CASSPRGNFVEQFF.